This T cell receptor beta chain was sequenced for a study of CD8 T cells in ankylosing spondylitis. Preparation of TCR beta libraries was done by quantitative 5'-RACE with molecular barcodes. MiXCR, applied by TCRdb to the 5' RACE reads, yields one record per CDR3 protein. Seen here are under 450,000 distinct CDR3 sequences, approximately 17% observed once, and the top ten hold 0.95% to 1.1%. Overall study results and limits: CD8+ by phenotype, disease-linked clones were relatively rare in peripheral blood. Earlier authors reported some of these motif variants in reactive arthritis synovial fluid and blood. Seven to nine highly homologous variants formed a TCR beta motif that appeared characteristic of ankylosing spondylitis blood. It was reported that disease-linked clones were significantly enriched in matched ankylosing spondylitis synovial fluid.

Germline V lookup: CDR1 SGHTA, CDR2 FQGNSA. The ends were cut back, 5 bases at V and 8 bases at J, with 7 bases in the middle. The CDR3 runs to 11 residues. Comments on this clonotype: Its specificity is not known.

This chain uses TRBV7-2 with TRBJ2-4; D perhaps matches TRBD1 (6 bases). Sequenced: blood, either unsorted or a sorted T cell fraction (not recorded which). This clonotype was obtained from a male donor with ankylosing spondylitis. CDR3 region: CASSAGDIQYF. CDR3 nucleotide sequence: TGTGCCAGCAGCGCAGGGGACATTCAGTACTTC. Complete variable domain (other parts from reference TRBV7-2 and TRBJ2-4): GAGVSQSPSNKVTEKGKDVELRCDPISGHTALYWYRQSLGQGLEFLIYFQGNSAPDKSGLPSDRFSAERTGGSVSTLTIQRTQQEDSAVYLCASSAGDIQYFGAGTRLSVL.